The entry that follows covers one T cell receptor (beta chain) sequence. Its antigen is unidentified. The data originate from a study of T cell responses to AZD1222 COVID-19 vaccine. Study results and caveats: Among spike-specific TCRs, nearly half reportedly target unmutated variant regions.

Clones were read by immunoSEQ multiplex PCR, and TCRdb kept only the in-frame ones, dropping some. The sample contains approximately 200,000 clones, about 94% of which appear only once. The J segment lost 2 bases and the V segment lost 5 bases, leaving 8 bases of the junction unmatched. This CDR3 is built from 16 residues. Per the germline V gene, CDR1 is PRHDT and CDR2 is FYEKMQ (reference sequence). The V gene is TRBV13, the J gene TRBJ2-1; 8 nucleotides line up with TRBD2. The TCR originated in an adult in good health. Sequenced here: peripheral blood, sampled on day 0 of AZD1222 vaccination. Here the CDR3 reads CASSPHGGRTYNEQFF. CDR3 in DNA: TGTGCCAGCAGCCCCCATGGCGGGAGGACCTACAATGAGCAGTTCTTC.